This TCR beta chain was found in a study of blood T cell repertoires in COVID-19. CDR3 length equals 15 residues. Germline V lookup: CDR1 ENHRY, CDR2 SYGVKD. The V and J ends lost 6 bases and 4 bases, in that order; junction bases with no gene match: 7. The assay was immunoSEQ multiplex PCR, and TCRdb's table has in-frame clones only and misses some. This repertoire shows 120,000 to 150,000 clones, over 70% found once; its top ten account for about 8.7%. The sample comprised peripheral blood. The clonotype was recovered from a man aged 45 to 65 with active or convalescent COVID-19. The genes are TRBV10-3 and TRBJ2-2, with 8 bases matching TRBD1. CDR3: CAIRPGQATTGELFF. CDR3 in DNA: TGTGCCATCAGGCCGGGACAGGCCACCACCGGGGAGCTGTTTTTT.